A single sample is the source of the 19 T cell receptor beta chains below, sequenced in a study of CXCR3-negative and CXCR3-positive naive CD8 T cells. The TRB cDNA libraries were prepared by 5' RACE with UMI labels. One entry per CDR3 protein, without DNA, is what TCRdb gives after re-calling the 5' RACE reads. There are about 22,000 distinct CDR3 sequences in the sample, with roughly 20% held by the top ten. The sample was memory CD8+ T cells from blood. The receptors originated from a human donor in good health. Some clones in this sample may be carry-over from other donors' samples.

The chain joins TRBV7-3 to TRBJ2-5; TCRdb's D call, TRBD1, is unchecked because there is no DNA. The CDR3 runs 14 residues. Germline CDR1 is SGHTA and CDR2 is FQGTGA. The CDR3 region is CASSADPLGETQYF.

The rearrangement links TRBV5-4 to TRBJ2-7; checking the TCRdb D call of TRBD1 is not possible without DNA. In germline, CDR1 is SGHNT, CDR2 YYREEE (reference sequence). The CDR3 spans 13 residues. This chain's CDR3 is CASSTGQPYEQYF.

The chain joins TRBV27 to TRBJ2-2. The CDR3 is 13 amino acids. Germline CDR1 is MNHEY and CDR2 is SMNVEV (reference sequence). The CDR3 loop reads CASSFGTPGELFF.

V gene TRBV6-1 combines with J gene TRBJ1-1. This CDR3 has 14 amino acids. CDR1 is MNHNS, CDR2 SASEGT, per germline. CDR3 sequence: CASYPGGDYTEAFF.

The chain carries TRBV6-6 and TRBJ2-7; the D call from TCRdb, TRBD1, cannot be confirmed without DNA. CDR3 size: 14 residues. Germline V gene lookup returns CDR1 MNHNY and CDR2 SVGAGI (reference sequence). CDR3 in amino acids: CASSYSEDSHEQYF.

This chain connects TRBV6-5 to TRBJ2-3. There are 13 residues in the CDR3. Germline V gives CDR1 MNHEY, CDR2 SVGAGI. CDR3 in amino acids: CATSRLADNTQYF.

V and J are TRBV7-9 and TRBJ2-3; TCRdb's assignment of TRBD1 cannot be checked, as there is no DNA. CDR3 length: 15 amino acids. Germline values: CDR1 SEHNR, CDR2 FQNEAQ (reference sequence). The CDR3 sequence: CASSLASGLTDTQYF.

The chain is built from TRBV12-3 or TRBV12-4 and TRBJ1-1; no DNA is available, so the TRBD1 call from TCRdb remains unchecked. This CDR3 is 15 amino acids long. The CDR3 here is CASTDKGAANAEAFF.

The chain carries TRBV7-6 and TRBJ2-7. This CDR3 contains 13 residues. From germline, CDR1 is SGHVS and CDR2 FNYEAQ. The CDR3 protein is CASSQKGPYEQYF.

The chain employs TRBV6-2 or TRBV6-3 and TRBJ1-5; TCRdb's D call of TRBD1 is untestable without DNA. This CDR3 has 13 amino acids. The V gene's germline CDR1 is MNHEY and CDR2 SVGEGT. The CDR3 here is CASSPTVNQPQHF.

The genes are TRBV5-5 and TRBJ2-5. Germline lookup yields CDR1 SGHKS and CDR2 YYEKEE (reference sequence). The length of the CDR3 is 13 residues. The CDR3: CASSLVVLETQYF.

The gene calls are TRBV30 and TRBJ2-1; the TCRdb call, TRBD1, lacks DNA for checking. CDR1 and CDR2 from the germline V gene are GTSNPN and SVGIG (reference sequence). The CDR3 spans 13 residues. The CDR3 is CASQEGDHNEQFF.

This chain uses TRBV20-1 with TRBJ2-7; the TCRdb call, TRBD2, lacks DNA for checking. The CDR3 sequence is 15 residues long. Germline V gives CDR1 DFQATT, CDR2 SNEGSKA (reference sequence). The CDR3 loop reads CSAMAGIVQPYEQYF.

V usage is TRBV7-9 and J usage is TRBJ2-1; TCRdb picks TRBD2, but there is no DNA to check that call. CDR1 is SEHNR, CDR2 FQNEAQ, per germline (reference sequence). The CDR3 is 15 residues long. The CDR3 is CASSLSLGLADEQFF.

V and J are TRBV13 and TRBJ2-1; no DNA is available, so the TRBD1 call from TCRdb remains unchecked. Germline-derived CDR1 and CDR2 are PRHDT and FYEKMQ (reference sequence). The CDR3 covers 14 residues. This CDR3 reads CASSARGAQNEQFF. Complete variable domain (other parts from reference TRBV13 and TRBJ2-1): AAGVIQSPRHLIKEKRETATLKCYPIPRHDTVYWYQQGPGQDPQFLISFYEKMQSDKGSIPDRFSAQQFSDYHSELNMSSLELGDSALYFCASSARGAQNEQFFGPGTRLTVL.

The chain joins TRBV20-1 to TRBJ2-2; TCRdb lists TRBD1, though no DNA is available to test this call. There are 14 residues in the CDR3. Looked up from germline, CDR1 is DFQATT and CDR2 is SNEGSKA (reference sequence). CDR3: CSARDRGAAGELFF.

The chain uses TRBV20-1 and TRBJ1-2; TCRdb designates TRBD1, a call that cannot be tested without DNA. The CDR3 has 15 residues. Germline CDR1 DFQATT, CDR2 SNEGSKA (reference sequence). The CDR3 loop reads CSARGDTTINYGYTF.

The CDR3 reads CASSHAGGGRTDTQYF. The rearrangement uses TRBV14 and TRBJ2-3; lacking DNA, the TRBD1 call made by TCRdb goes unchecked. The germline CDR1 and CDR2 sequences are SGHDN and FVKESK. The CDR3 extends over 16 amino acids.

The CDR3 here is CSARKRQGTNTEAFF. The chain links TRBV20-1 to TRBJ1-1; TCRdb's assignment of TRBD1 cannot be checked, as there is no DNA. This CDR3 comprises 15 residues. Germline-derived CDR1 and CDR2 are DFQATT and SNEGSKA (reference sequence).